This entry concerns a single T cell receptor beta chain. Germline assignment: CDR1 MDHEN and CDR2 SYDVKM. V shed 5 bases and J 7 bases; nucleotides not matched to a gene: 7. The CDR3 totals 15 residues. Assay used: immunoSEQ multiplex PCR; TCRdb lists only in-frame clones, some missing. Of about 360,000 clones in the sample, 86% were seen once. This sample is drawn from a study of cytomegalovirus exposure and HLA in healthy donors. The sequence derives from a woman aged 18-29 years in good health and CMV-seronegative. The specimen sequenced was PBMCs. The chain combines TRBV28 with TRBJ2-3; 12 bases fit TRBD2. CDR3 coding DNA: TGTGCCAGCAGTCCTAGCGGGAGGGGTAGGAATACGCAGTATTTT. Its translation is CASSPSGRGRNTQYF.